The sequence of this TCR beta chain was determined in a study of blood T cell repertoires in COVID-19. Study summary: COVID-19 samples, acute and convalescent, were from the United States, Italy and Spain. The cDNA or gDNA used as material had been derived from T cells, B-cell-depleted T cells, or PBMCs.

Repertoires were generated with immunoSEQ multiplex PCR, while TCRdb's copy carries only in-frame clones and drops some. Of approximately 150,000 clones detected, less than 85% appear once; the ten largest clones hold around 8%. V was cut by 7 bases and J by 11 bases, with 20 bases left in between. The CDR3 runs 13 residues. Germline assignment: CDR1 MNHNY and CDR2 SVGAGI (reference sequence). This chain uses TRBV6-6 with TRBJ1-1; D remains unclear. This TCR was sampled from a woman aged 60-75 years with COVID-19, enrolled during active disease. The sequenced sample was peripheral blood. CDR3 DNA sequence: TGTGCCAGCACCCTACTGCAGGCGTCAGTTGCTTTCTTT. It specifies CASTLLQASVAFF.